Presented here are 17 T cell receptor beta chains from one specimen sequenced in a study of T cell changes during pregnancy in multiple sclerosis. Method: immunoSEQ multiplex PCR; TCRdb's copy keeps in-frame clones and lacks some. The sample includes tens of thousands of clones, around 95% seen only once; the top ten take around 1.4%. The sequencing used peripheral blood, collected in the third trimester of pregnancy. The origin of the receptors is a female donor in good health, enrolled as a control in a pregnancy study.

This clone was picked up one time. The chain couples TRBV11-2 to TRBJ2-6; 10 bases agree with TRBD1. The CDR3 spans 19 residues. The ends lost 4 bases at V and 3 bases at J; junction bases unmatched: 12. The germline gives CDR1 SGHAT, CDR2 FQNNGV. CDR3 sequence: CASSSIIRDRGYGANVLTF. The DNA of the CDR3 is TGTGCCAGCAGCTCTATCATCCGGGACAGGGGTTATGGGGCCAACGTCCTGACTTTC.

The rearrangement joins TRBV11-1 to TRBJ2-5; TRBD1 agrees at 8 bases. After removal of 6 bases from V and 4 bases from J, the junction contained 16 bases not matched to a gene. Germline CDR1 and CDR2: SGHAT and FQDESV (reference sequence). CDR3 length equals 17 residues. The CDR3 loop reads CASSPHTGQGDGETQYF. For the CDR3, the DNA is TGTGCCAGCAGTCCACACACAGGACAGGGCGACGGAGAGACCCAGTACTTC.

In this sample, this clone turned up a few times. The chain uses TRBV10-3 and TRBJ1-2; 9 nucleotides align to TRBD1. The V gene's germline CDR1 is ENHRY and CDR2 SYGVKD. CDR3 length: 15 amino acids. V lost 0 bases and J lost 7; bases outside the gene matches: 6. CDR3 sequence reads: CAISESSGTGRGYTF. The CDR3, as DNA: TGTGCCATCAGTGAGTCCAGCGGGACAGGGCGTGGCTACACCTTC.

The chain uses TRBV29-1 and TRBJ2-2; a weak D match, TRBD2 (6 bases). The V end lost 2 bases, the J end lost 5 bases, and 15 bases lay between the germline ends. The CDR3 runs 15 residues. CDR1 is SQVTM and CDR2 is ANQGSEA in the germline V gene. The chain's CDR3 is CSVESWGSGTGELFF. In DNA form, the CDR3 reads TGCAGCGTTGAATCGTGGGGGAGCGGGACCGGGGAGCTGTTTTTT.

The chain combines TRBV27 with TRBJ2-7; 9 nucleotides align to TRBD2. This CDR3 spans 15 amino acids. Germline lookup yields CDR1 MNHEY and CDR2 SMNVEV (reference sequence). V dropped 3 bases and J dropped 3; count of bases not matched to a gene: 6. The CDR3 region has the DNA TGTGCCAGCAGTTTTGGGCTAGCGGGAATCTACGAGCAGTACTTC. Translation: CASSFGLAGIYEQYF.

The chain has TRBV7-9 and TRBJ2-1, with a tentative D call TRBD1 (6 bases). This CDR3 comprises 12 residues. The germline V gene encodes CDR1 SEHNR and CDR2 FQNEAQ (reference sequence). V was cut by 8 bases and J by 8 bases, with 13 bases left in between. The DNA of the CDR3 is TGTGCCAGCGCCGTCAGGGGAGATGAGCAGTTCTTC. It specifies CASAVRGDEQFF.

As DNA, the CDR3 is TGTGCCAGCAGCCCGCGGGACAGAATCACAGATACGCAGTATTTT. Its protein is CASSPRDRITDTQYF. The V gene is TRBV7-2, the J gene TRBJ2-3; possibly TRBD1 for D (7 bases). The germline V and J ends were trimmed by 5 bases and 2 bases, with 14 bases remaining between them. The CDR3 runs 15 residues. Germline CDR1 SGHTA, CDR2 FQGNSA.

This chain links TRBV4-1 with TRBJ2-1; TRBD2 is a possible D gene (6 bases). V lost 5 bases and J 5 bases, leaving 10 bases between the germline ends. This CDR3 spans 13 amino acids. The V gene's germline CDR1 is MGHRA and CDR2 YSYEKL. The CDR3 region is CASSEAGNNEQFF. The CDR3 DNA reads as TGCGCCAGCAGCGAGGCGGGGAACAATGAGCAGTTCTTC.

The chain employs TRBV5-1 and TRBJ2-7; 14 nucleotides line up with TRBD2. In germline, CDR1 is SGHRS, CDR2 YFSETQ. After removal of 4 bases from V and 0 bases from J, the junction contained 9 bases not matched to a gene. The CDR3 contains 18 residues. The DNA for the CDR3 is TGCGCCAGCAGCCCGGGACTAGCGGGAGAGAACTTCTCCTACGAGCAGTACTTC. Translating gives CASSPGLAGENFSYEQYF.

This clone is a singleton in its sample. The chain employs TRBV19 and TRBJ1-3; D is undetermined. This CDR3 has 15 residues. The V and J ends lost 7 bases and 0 bases respectively, with 13 bases between them. Germline CDR1 LNHDA, CDR2 SQIVND (reference sequence). CDR3 residues: CASKDYSTSGNTIYF. The DNA of the CDR3 is TGTGCCAGTAAAGACTACTCTACCTCTGGAAACACCATATATTTT.

V is TRBV19 and J is TRBJ2-1; D possibly corresponds to TRBD1 (5 bases). There are 13 residues in the CDR3. Trimming took off 3 bases at V and 10 bases at J, with 13 bases between the two ends. In germline, CDR1 is LNHDA, CDR2 SQIVND (reference sequence). CDR3 sequence: CASSIEYRSEQFF. The CDR3 bases are TGTGCCAGTAGTATCGAATACAGGTCCGAGCAGTTCTTC.

CDR3 coding DNA: TGTGCCAGCAGCTTAGTGGACAGGGATTTCGAGCAGTACTTC. Protein: CASSLVDRDFEQYF. The chain joins TRBV7-8 to TRBJ2-7; 8 positions match TRBD1. V shed 1 base and J 6 bases; nucleotides not matched to a gene: 5. Germline V gene sequence: CDR1 SGHVS, CDR2 FQNEAQ. The CDR3 runs to 14 residues.

DNA of the CDR3: TGTGCCAGCAGCTGGACAGGGGGCGAGGCCAAAAACATTCAGTACTTC. Translating it yields CASSWTGGEAKNIQYF. The J gene is TRBJ2-4, the V gene TRBV5-6, with 11 bases matching TRBD1. The CDR3 covers 16 residues. The J segment lost 1 base and the V segment lost 3 bases, leaving 3 bases of the junction unmatched. Germline CDR1 is SGHDT and CDR2 is YYEEEE.

This clone was picked up one time. The chain recombines TRBV25-1 with TRBJ2-7, with 7 bases matching TRBD1. CDR1 is MGHDK, CDR2 SYGVNS, per germline. Germline trimming cut 4 bases from V and 7 bases from J; bases unmatched to any gene: 13. CDR3 length: 15 residues. CDR3 amino acids: CASSGLRDREREQYF. CDR3 bases: TGTGCCAGCAGTGGCCTCCGGGACAGAGAGCGGGAGCAGTACTTC.

The chain has TRBV28 and TRBJ2-3; tentatively, D is TRBD2 (5 bases). CDR1 is MDHEN, CDR2 SYDVKM, per germline. The V and J ends lost 2 bases and 0 bases respectively, with 24 bases between them. The CDR3 has 20 residues. CDR3: CASSLLSRVSGSRSTDTQYF. CDR3 bases: TGTGCCAGCAGTTTACTCAGCCGCGTTTCGGGGAGCCGTAGCACAGATACGCAGTATTTT.

The count of this clone is one. This chain's CDR3 is CASSFGGPEEGYGYTF. CDR3 sequence (DNA): TGCGCCAGCAGCTTTGGAGGTCCGGAGGAAGGCTATGGCTACACCTTC. This chain joins TRBV5-1 and TRBJ1-2, with D unclear. Germline V gives CDR1 SGHRS, CDR2 YFSETQ. V dropped 2 bases and J dropped 4 bases, with 18 bases sitting between them. The CDR3 consists of 16 residues.

V gene TRBV10-3 combines with J gene TRBJ1-3; 7 bases agree with TRBD1. V lost 10 bases to trimming and J lost 6 bases; unmatched junction nucleotides: 12. This CDR3 contains 14 residues. Germline V gene lookup returns CDR1 ENHRY and CDR2 SYGVKD. The CDR3 sequence is CATAGQNFANTIYF. Here the CDR3 DNA reads TGTGCCACCGCGGGACAGAATTTCGCAAACACCATATATTTT.